This entry lists 18 T cell receptor beta chains sequenced from one sample in a study of cytomegalovirus exposure and HLA in healthy donors. PCR amplification relied on 60 Vbeta primers (plus 13 Jbeta primers). Sequenced by immunoSEQ multiplex PCR; TCRdb stores in-frame clones only, minus some. The sample includes some 180,000 clones, roughly an eighth of them seen just once. The specimen was PBMCs. These receptors originate from a man in his fifties in good health and CMV-seropositive.

Only a few counts were recorded for this clone. The V call is TRBV4-3, the J call TRBJ2-5, with a possible D match to TRBD1 (6 bases). This CDR3 has 16 amino acids. Germline assignment: CDR1 LGHNA and CDR2 YSLEER. Trimming took 0 bases from V and 2 from J, leaving 13 bases between them. CDR3 sequence: CASSQDSRGPQETQYF. The CDR3 DNA reads TGCGCCAGCAGCCAAGATTCCAGGGGCCCTCAAGAGACCCAGTACTTC.

The CDR3 DNA is TGTGCCAGCAGCAACCTATATGGCGGGGAGCTGTTTTTT. Translated, it gives CASSNLYGGELFF. V and J are TRBV14 and TRBJ2-2; D uncertain. The V end lost 5 bases, the J end lost 7 bases, and 11 bases lay between the germline ends. The germline CDR1 and CDR2 sequences are SGHDN and FVKESK. The CDR3 contains 13 residues.

The chain combines TRBV30 with TRBJ2-7, with D possibly being TRBD1 (6 bases). CDR3 length: 15 amino acids. Trimming stripped 0 bases from V and 6 bases from J, with 18 bases between. Germline lookup yields CDR1 GTSNPN and CDR2 SVGIG (reference sequence). CDR3 sequence reads: CAWSVLKQGGGEQYF. DNA of the CDR3: TGTGCCTGGAGTGTACTAAAACAGGGTGGCGGCGAGCAGTACTTC. Full variable domain (rest looked up from reference TRBV30 and TRBJ2-7): SQTIHQWPATLVQPVGSPLSLECTVEGTSNPNLYWYRQAAGRGLQLLFYSVGIGQISSEVPQNLSASRPQDRQFILSSKKLLLSDSGFYLCAWSVLKQGGGEQYFGPGTRLTVT.

The chain couples TRBV6-1 to TRBJ2-4, with 9 nucleotides matching TRBD2. This CDR3 region has 18 residues. V was clipped by 1 base and J by 8 bases; unmatched bases: 15. The germline CDR1 and CDR2 sequences are MNHNS and SASEGT. The CDR3 DNA sequence: TGTGCCAGCAGTGAAGTTGCGCTAGCGGGGACCCCTGGGGACATTCAGTACTTC. It is translated as CASSEVALAGTPGDIQYF.

There are a few counts of this clone. The rearrangement joins TRBV11-2 to TRBJ1-3; the D gene is possibly TRBD1 (6 bases). The V and J ends lost 5 bases and 4 bases respectively, with 9 bases between them. Per germline, CDR1 SGHAT and CDR2 FQNNGV. The CDR3 contains 13 residues. For the CDR3, the DNA is TGTGCCAGCAGCCTTGACAGGGGAAACACCATATATTTT. Residues: CASSLDRGNTIYF.

This clone was counted between two and nine times. The V call is TRBV7-2, the J call TRBJ2-5; TRBD2 might be the D (5 bases). V was trimmed by 6 bases and J by 3 bases, leaving 8 bases between them. This CDR3 spans 12 amino acids. Germline values: CDR1 SGHTA, CDR2 FQGNSA. The CDR3 coding sequence is TGTGCCAGCAGACACGGGGAAGAGACCCAGTACTTC. Protein product: CASRHGEETQYF.

This clone was detected once. Without the conserved terminal phenylalanine or tryptophan, this CDR3 likely stems from a read error. V and J are TRBV10-3 and TRBJ1-1; D may be TRBD1 (5 bases). The V gene lost 6 bases and the J gene lost 7 bases, with 9 bases spanning the gap. Germline loops: CDR1 ENHRY, CDR2 SYGVKD. The CDR3 totals 11 residues. CDR3 loop: CAISGGSEAFV. CDR3 nucleotides: TGTGCCATCAGCGGGGGGAGTGAAGCTTTCGTT.

This clone came up a few times. Other DNA sequences in the sample encode the same CDR3. The gene calls are TRBV7-9 and TRBJ1-1; 10 nucleotides agree with TRBD1. CDR3 length equals 15 residues. With V trimmed by 4 bases and J by 0 bases, 2 bases remained unmatched. Germline values: CDR1 SEHNR, CDR2 FQNEAQ (reference sequence). The chain's CDR3 is CASSSGQGLNTEAFF. The CDR3 DNA follows: TGTGCCAGCAGCTCGGGACAGGGGTTGAACACTGAAGCTTTCTTT.

This clone has only a few counts. The chain carries TRBV4-3 and TRBJ2-7, with TRBD2 matching over 12 bases. The V and J ends lost 1 base and 2 bases, in that order; junction bases with no gene match: 3. Germline V CDR1 and CDR2: LGHNA, YSLEER. The CDR3 length is 16 residues. CDR3 DNA: TGCGCCAGCAGCCAAGGGGCTAGCGGGGGGGCCTACGAGCAGTACTTC. As protein: CASSQGASGGAYEQYF.

V gene TRBV19 combines with J gene TRBJ1-5, with 9 bases that match TRBD1. This CDR3 region has 18 residues. Germline V lookup: CDR1 LNHDA, CDR2 SQIVND (reference sequence). J gave up 3 bases and V 7 bases, and 16 bases lay outside the gene matches. The CDR3: CASMIQTPGQGYNQPQHF. CDR3 in DNA: TGTGCCAGTATGATCCAAACCCCGGGACAGGGCTACAATCAGCCCCAGCATTTT.

The CDR3 is CASSLDRLAGNTGELFF. In DNA form, the CDR3 reads TGTGCCAGCAGCTTAGACAGACTAGCGGGTAACACCGGGGAGCTGTTTTTT. The V call is TRBV11-2, the J call TRBJ2-2; 10 bases align to TRBD2. Germline V gives CDR1 SGHAT, CDR2 FQNNGV. CDR3 length equals 17 residues. With 0 bases clipped from V and 2 bases from J, the junction kept 3 bases outside the gene matches.

The gene calls are TRBV7-9 and TRBJ1-4, with a weak D call TRBD1 (5 bases). CDR1 and CDR2 (germline): SEHNR, FQNEAQ (reference sequence). The CDR3 totals 13 residues. V lost 5 bases and J 7 bases, leaving 11 bases between the germline ends. This CDR3 reads CASSRWGGEKLFF. The CDR3 coding sequence is TGTGCCAGCAGCCGCTGGGGGGGTGAAAAACTGTTTTTT.

The rearrangement links TRBV10-3 to TRBJ2-6; 7 bases fit TRBD1. This CDR3 comprises 15 residues. Trimming at V came to 6 bases and at J to 4 bases, leaving 6 bases not matched to a gene. Germline-derived CDR1 and CDR2 are ENHRY and SYGVKD. CDR3: CAISETGVGANVLTF. The CDR3 bases are TGTGCCATCAGCGAAACAGGGGTCGGGGCCAACGTCCTGACTTTC.

The chain has TRBV28 and TRBJ2-1; unclear D gene. This CDR3 is 12 amino acids long. Looked up from germline, CDR1 is MDHEN and CDR2 is SYDVKM. The ends were cut back, 2 bases at V and 12 bases at J, with 11 bases in the middle. This chain's CDR3 is CASSLGLPAQFF. CDR3 sequence (DNA): TGTGCCAGCAGTTTAGGGCTCCCGGCGCAGTTCTTC.

Only a few counts were recorded for this clone. The sample contains more than one DNA sequence encoding this CDR3. The CDR3, as DNA: TGTGCCAGCAGCTTAACACGCGGAAACACCATATATTTT. This codes for CASSLTRGNTIYF. V gene TRBV7-2 combines with J gene TRBJ1-3; D remains ambiguous. Trimming took 2 bases from V and 4 from J, leaving 6 bases between them. The CDR3 is 13 amino acids. CDR1 and CDR2 (germline): SGHTA, FQGNSA.

This clone was recorded a few times. CDR3 amino acids: CAWSAQRWARPNYEQYF. In DNA, the CDR3 is TGTGCCTGGAGCGCCCAGAGATGGGCGAGACCGAACTACGAGCAGTACTTC. V is TRBV30 and J is TRBJ2-7; D gene unclear. Trimming took 3 bases from V and 3 from J, leaving 24 bases between them. The CDR3 has 17 amino acids. Germline CDR1 and CDR2: GTSNPN and SVGIG (reference sequence).

Points on this clone: Without the conserved terminal phenylalanine or tryptophan, this CDR3 likely stems from a read error. The limits of the CDR3 on the DNA are not certain, so only TCRdb's listed CDR3 is given. The chain combines TRBV12-2 with TRBJ1-6. TRBV12-2 is labeled a pseudogene. The CDR3 is 8 residues long, counting both termini. The CDR3 region is CASRGGIQ.

This clone was recorded a few times. This rearrangement joins TRBV11-3 to TRBJ2-7; D may be TRBD2 (5 bases). The CDR3 runs 15 residues. The V and J ends lost 0 bases and 4 bases respectively, with 13 bases between them. Germline CDR1 SGHNT, CDR2 YENEEA. CDR3 bases: TGTGCCAGCAGCTTAGATCCCGGGAAGGGTTACGAGCAGTACTTC. This codes for CASSLDPGKGYEQYF.